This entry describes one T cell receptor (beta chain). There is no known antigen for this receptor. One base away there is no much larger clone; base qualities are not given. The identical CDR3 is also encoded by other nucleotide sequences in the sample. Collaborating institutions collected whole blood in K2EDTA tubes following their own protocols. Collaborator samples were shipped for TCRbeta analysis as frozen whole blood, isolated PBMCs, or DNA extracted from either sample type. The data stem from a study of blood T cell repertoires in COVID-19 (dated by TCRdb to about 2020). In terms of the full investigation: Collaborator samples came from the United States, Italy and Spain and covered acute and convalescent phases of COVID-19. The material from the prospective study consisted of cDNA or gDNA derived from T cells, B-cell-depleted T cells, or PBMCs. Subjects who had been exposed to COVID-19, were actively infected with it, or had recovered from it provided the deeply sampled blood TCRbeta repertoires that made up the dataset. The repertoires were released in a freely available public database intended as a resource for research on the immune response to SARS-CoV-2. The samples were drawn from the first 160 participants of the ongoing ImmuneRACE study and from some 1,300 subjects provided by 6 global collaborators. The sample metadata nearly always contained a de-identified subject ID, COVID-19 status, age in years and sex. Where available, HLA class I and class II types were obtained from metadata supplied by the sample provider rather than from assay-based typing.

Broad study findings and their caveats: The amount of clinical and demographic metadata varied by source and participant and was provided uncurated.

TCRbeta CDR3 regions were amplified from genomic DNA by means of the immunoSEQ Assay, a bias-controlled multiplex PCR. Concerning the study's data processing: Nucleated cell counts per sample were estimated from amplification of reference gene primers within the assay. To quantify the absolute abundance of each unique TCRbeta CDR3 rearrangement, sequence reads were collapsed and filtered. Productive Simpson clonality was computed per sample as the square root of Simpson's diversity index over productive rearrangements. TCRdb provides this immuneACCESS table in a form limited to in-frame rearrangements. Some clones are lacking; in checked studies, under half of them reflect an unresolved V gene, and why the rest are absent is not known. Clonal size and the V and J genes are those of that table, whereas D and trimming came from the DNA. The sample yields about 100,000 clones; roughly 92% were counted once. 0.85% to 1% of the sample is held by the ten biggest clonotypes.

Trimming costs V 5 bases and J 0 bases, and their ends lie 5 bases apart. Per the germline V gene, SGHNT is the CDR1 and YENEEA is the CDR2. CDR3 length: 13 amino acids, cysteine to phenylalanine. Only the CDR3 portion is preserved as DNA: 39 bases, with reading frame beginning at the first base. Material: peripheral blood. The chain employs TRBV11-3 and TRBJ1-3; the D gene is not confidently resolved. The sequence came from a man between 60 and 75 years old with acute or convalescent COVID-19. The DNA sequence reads TGTGCCAGCAGCCCCAGCTCTGGAAACACCATATATTTT. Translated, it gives CASSPSSGNTIYF.